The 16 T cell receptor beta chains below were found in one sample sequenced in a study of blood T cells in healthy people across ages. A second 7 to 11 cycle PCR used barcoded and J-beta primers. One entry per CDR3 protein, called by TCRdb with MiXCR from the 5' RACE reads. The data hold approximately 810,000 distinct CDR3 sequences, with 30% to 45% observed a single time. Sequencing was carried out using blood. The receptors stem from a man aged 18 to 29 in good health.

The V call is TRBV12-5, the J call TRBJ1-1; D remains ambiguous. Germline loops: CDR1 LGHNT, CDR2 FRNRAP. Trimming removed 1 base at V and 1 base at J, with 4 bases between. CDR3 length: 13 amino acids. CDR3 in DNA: TGTGCTAGTGGTTTGGCGAGGAACACTGAAGCTTTCTTT. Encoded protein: CASGLARNTEAFF.

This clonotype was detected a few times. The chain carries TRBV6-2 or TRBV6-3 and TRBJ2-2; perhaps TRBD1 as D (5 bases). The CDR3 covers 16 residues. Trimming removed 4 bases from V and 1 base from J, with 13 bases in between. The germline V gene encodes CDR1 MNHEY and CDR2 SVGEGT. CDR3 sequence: CASSSRRQLNTGELFF. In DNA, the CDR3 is TGTGCCAGCAGTTCCCGACGACAGTTGAACACCGGGGAGCTGTTTTTT.

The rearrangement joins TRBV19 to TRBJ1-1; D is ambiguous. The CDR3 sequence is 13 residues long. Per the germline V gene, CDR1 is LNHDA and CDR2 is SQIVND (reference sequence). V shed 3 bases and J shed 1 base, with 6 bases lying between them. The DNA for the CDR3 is TGTGCCAGTAGTATCCCCGGGAACACTGAAGCTTTCTTT. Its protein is CASSIPGNTEAFF.

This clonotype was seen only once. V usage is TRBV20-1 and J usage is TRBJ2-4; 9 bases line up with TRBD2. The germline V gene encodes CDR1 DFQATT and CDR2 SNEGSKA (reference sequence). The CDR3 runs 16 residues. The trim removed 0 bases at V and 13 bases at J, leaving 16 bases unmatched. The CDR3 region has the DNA TGCAGTGCTAGAGACCCGGGACTAGCAGCAGACAATGAGCAGTACTTC. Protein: CSARDPGLAADNEQYF.

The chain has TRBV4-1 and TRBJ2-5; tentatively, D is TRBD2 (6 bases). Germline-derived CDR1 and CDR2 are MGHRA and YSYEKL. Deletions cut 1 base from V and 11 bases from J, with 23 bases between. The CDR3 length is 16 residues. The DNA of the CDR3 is TGCGCCAGCAGCCAAGTGGCCCTAGCGAGACCCAATGAGCAGTACTTC. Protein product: CASSQVALARPNEQYF.

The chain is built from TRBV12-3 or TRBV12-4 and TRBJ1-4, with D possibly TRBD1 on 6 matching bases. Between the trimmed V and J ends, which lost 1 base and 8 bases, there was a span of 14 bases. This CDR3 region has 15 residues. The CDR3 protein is CASSLGFRGREKLFF. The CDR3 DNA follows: TGTGCCAGCAGTTTAGGATTCAGGGGCCGAGAAAAACTGTTTTTT.

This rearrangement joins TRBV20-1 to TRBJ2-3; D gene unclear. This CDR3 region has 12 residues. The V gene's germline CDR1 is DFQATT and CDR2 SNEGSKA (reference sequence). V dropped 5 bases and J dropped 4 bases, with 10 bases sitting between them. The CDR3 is CSAGPRADTQYF. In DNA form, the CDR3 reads TGCAGTGCTGGACCCCGGGCAGATACGCAGTATTTT.

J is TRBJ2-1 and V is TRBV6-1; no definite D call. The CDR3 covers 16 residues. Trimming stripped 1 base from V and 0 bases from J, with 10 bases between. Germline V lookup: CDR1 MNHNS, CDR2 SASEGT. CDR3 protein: CASSEGHGNSYNEQFF. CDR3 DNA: TGTGCCAGCAGTGAAGGGCATGGGAACTCCTACAATGAGCAGTTCTTC.

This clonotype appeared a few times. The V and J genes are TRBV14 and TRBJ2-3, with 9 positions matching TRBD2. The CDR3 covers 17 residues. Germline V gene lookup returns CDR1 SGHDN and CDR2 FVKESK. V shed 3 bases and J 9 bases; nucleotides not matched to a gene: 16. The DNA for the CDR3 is TGTGCCAGCAGCCACCCCCTTACTAGCGGGTCGGTTCTCACGCAGTATTTT. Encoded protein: CASSHPLTSGSVLTQYF.

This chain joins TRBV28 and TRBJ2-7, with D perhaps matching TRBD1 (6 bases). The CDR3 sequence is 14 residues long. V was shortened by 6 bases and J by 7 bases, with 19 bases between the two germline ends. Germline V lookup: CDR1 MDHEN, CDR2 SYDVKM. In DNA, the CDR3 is TGTGCCAGCAGACCGGGACAAAACTACAATGAGCAGTACTTC. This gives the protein CASRPGQNYNEQYF.

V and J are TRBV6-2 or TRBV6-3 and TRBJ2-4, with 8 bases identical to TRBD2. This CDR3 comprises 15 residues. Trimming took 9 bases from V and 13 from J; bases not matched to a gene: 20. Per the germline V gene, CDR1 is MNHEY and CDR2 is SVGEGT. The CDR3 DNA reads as TGTGCCAGTAGTGGCAAGAGCGGGGGATATGATGAGCAGTACTTC. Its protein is CASSGKSGGYDEQYF.

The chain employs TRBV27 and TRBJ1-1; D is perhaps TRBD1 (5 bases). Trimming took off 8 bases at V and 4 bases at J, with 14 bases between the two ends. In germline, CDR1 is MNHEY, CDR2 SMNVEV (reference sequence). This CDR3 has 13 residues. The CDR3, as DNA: TGTGCCAGCGGGTGGGACTTGGGCACTGAAGCTTTCTTT. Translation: CASGWDLGTEAFF.

CDR3 loop: CASSQRGNTEAFF. The CDR3 DNA reads as TGCGCCAGCAGCCAAAGGGGGAACACTGAAGCTTTCTTT. The chain combines TRBV4-3 with TRBJ1-1, with D perhaps matching TRBD1 (5 bases). Looked up from germline, CDR1 is LGHNA and CDR2 is YSLEER. Deletions cut 2 bases from V and 1 base from J, with 5 bases between. The CDR3 consists of 13 residues.

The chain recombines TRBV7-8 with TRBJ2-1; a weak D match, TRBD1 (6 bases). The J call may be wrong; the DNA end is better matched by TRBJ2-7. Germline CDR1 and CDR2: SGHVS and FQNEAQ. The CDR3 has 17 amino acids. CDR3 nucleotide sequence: TGTGCCAGCAGCTTGACCTACAGGGAGAGCTCCTACAATGAGCAGTACTTC. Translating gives CASSLTYRESSYNEQYF.

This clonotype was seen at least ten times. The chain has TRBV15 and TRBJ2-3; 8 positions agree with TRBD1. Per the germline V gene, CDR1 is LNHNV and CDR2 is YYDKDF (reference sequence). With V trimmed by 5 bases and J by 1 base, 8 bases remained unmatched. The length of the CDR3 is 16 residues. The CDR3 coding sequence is TGTGCCACCAGCGCGCGGGACAGGTGGGGCACAGATACGCAGTATTTT. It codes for CATSARDRWGTDTQYF.

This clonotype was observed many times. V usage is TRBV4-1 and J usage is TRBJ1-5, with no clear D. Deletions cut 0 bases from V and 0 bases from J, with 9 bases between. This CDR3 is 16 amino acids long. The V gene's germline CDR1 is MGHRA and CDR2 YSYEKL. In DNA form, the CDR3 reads TGCGCCAGCAGCCAAGACCCAGGCTATAGCAATCAGCCCCAGCATTTT. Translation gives CASSQDPGYSNQPQHF.